This TCR beta chain was captured in a study of blood T cell repertoires in COVID-19. Study-level information: Sample material is recorded as cDNA or gDNA derived from T cells, B-cell-depleted T cells, or PBMCs.

Cohort placement rested on clinical history that participants reported themselves. Recovery meant two consecutive negative NP/OP PCR tests, professional clearance, or resolved symptoms. Germline assignment: CDR1 MDHEN and CDR2 SYDVKM. Trimming at V came to 3 bases and at J to 6 bases, leaving 13 bases not matched to a gene. The length of the CDR3 is 17 residues. Some clones are missing from TCRdb's copy, which holds only in-frame ones; the method was immunoSEQ multiplex PCR. This table has roughly 200,000 clones, 75% to 90% appearing once. This chain uses TRBV28 with TRBJ1-4, with 7 bases that match TRBD1. This receptor was obtained from a man aged 35 to 55 who had recovered from COVID-19. The specimen sequenced was PBMCs or T cells enriched from blood (not recorded which). This CDR3 is CASSFSITGTADEKLFF. The DNA of the CDR3 is TGTGCCAGCAGTTTCTCTATCACCGGGACAGCAGATGAAAAACTGTTTTTT.